Below, 25 T cell receptor beta chains from the same sample are listed, as sequenced in a study of blood T cell repertoires in COVID-19. Method: immunoSEQ multiplex PCR; TCRdb's copy keeps in-frame clones and lacks some. Of approximately 190,000 clones listed, roughly four fifths are singletons. The specimen sequenced was peripheral blood. All receptors derive from a woman under 40 with acute or convalescent COVID-19.

V gene TRBV5-1 combines with J gene TRBJ2-1; 10 nucleotides line up with TRBD2. Trimming removed 3 bases from V and 6 bases from J; junction bases left unmatched: 3. Germline CDR1 reads SGHRS; CDR2 reads YFSETQ. The CDR3 loop spans 14 amino acids. CDR3: CASSSSGSLNEQFF. The CDR3 DNA reads as TGCGCCAGCAGCTCTAGCGGGAGCCTCAATGAGCAGTTCTTC.

V gene TRBV24-1 combines with J gene TRBJ1-2, with 7 bases matching TRBD1. Looked up from germline, CDR1 is KGHDR and CDR2 is SFDVKD. Losses at the gene ends were 4 bases for V and 11 bases for J; bases not matched to a gene: 6. The CDR3 loop spans 12 amino acids. CDR3 residues: CATSDPGQRYTF. CDR3 coding DNA: TGTGCCACCAGTGACCCGGGACAGAGGTACACCTTC.

The chain recombines TRBV7-8 with TRBJ2-3, with D tentatively TRBD1 (5 bases). Per germline, CDR1 SGHVS and CDR2 FQNEAQ. V was pared by 1 base and J by 0 bases, with 14 bases between. The CDR3 has 17 residues. The CDR3 bases are TGTGCCAGCAGCTTAGTAGGGGCAGCTTCTAGCACAGATACGCAGTATTTT. Its protein is CASSLVGAASSTDTQYF.

This rearrangement joins TRBV28 to TRBJ1-1, with D tentatively TRBD1 (6 bases). Trimming pared 2 bases from V and 14 bases from J, leaving 21 bases between. CDR1 and CDR2 from the germline V gene are MDHEN and SYDVKM. The CDR3 extends over 14 amino acids. DNA of the CDR3: TGTGCCAGCAGTTTACGCCCTCTCGAGGGGGGGGGCTTCTTT. Its protein is CASSLRPLEGGGFF.

The rearrangement uses TRBV9 and TRBJ2-3, with 7 bases that match TRBD1. This CDR3 spans 14 amino acids. Germline V gene sequence: CDR1 SGDLS, CDR2 YYNGEE. The trim removed 6 bases at V and 7 bases at J, leaving 11 bases unmatched. CDR3 coding DNA: TGTGCCAGCACCGTCGGGACAGCCTCCTATACGCAGTATTTT. Protein: CASTVGTASYTQYF.

This clone was recorded only once. The V and J genes are TRBV28 and TRBJ2-4; possibly TRBD1 for D (6 bases). Germline V gene sequence: CDR1 MDHEN, CDR2 SYDVKM. The ends were cut back, 3 bases at V and 0 bases at J, with 18 bases in the middle. The CDR3 loop spans 18 amino acids. The CDR3 loop is CASSFPPASRGAKNIQYF. The CDR3 bases are TGTGCCAGCAGTTTCCCCCCTGCTAGCAGGGGAGCCAAAAACATTCAGTACTTC.

This chain connects TRBV7-8 to TRBJ2-3; weak D call: TRBD1 (5 bases). The germline V and J ends were trimmed by 0 bases and 7 bases, with 11 bases remaining between them. Germline values: CDR1 SGHVS, CDR2 FQNEAQ. The CDR3 runs 14 residues. CDR3 amino acids: CASSLAVGLYTQYF. The CDR3 nucleotides are TGTGCCAGCAGCTTAGCGGTGGGGCTCTATACGCAGTATTTT.

This clone was counted once. The chain joins TRBV15 to TRBJ2-7; 9 bases match TRBD1. Germline CDR1 and CDR2: LNHNV and YYDKDF (reference sequence). Germline trimming cut 5 bases from V and 1 base from J; bases unmatched to any gene: 3. The CDR3 extends over 14 amino acids. CDR3 nucleotide sequence: TGTGCCACCAGCGGACAGGGGAAGTCCTACGAGCAGTACTTC. It specifies CATSGQGKSYEQYF.

This clone was observed at least ten times. The V call is TRBV6-4, the J call TRBJ1-1; D not resolved. Per the germline V gene, CDR1 is MRHNA and CDR2 is SNTAGT. The CDR3 has 15 amino acids. Trimming cost V 0 bases and J 1 base, with 9 bases left between them. CDR3 loop: CASSDSVGANTEAFF. DNA of the CDR3: TGTGCCAGCAGTGACTCCGTGGGCGCGAACACTGAAGCTTTCTTT.

This clone was recorded once. This chain uses TRBV28 with TRBJ1-6; 8 bases are a match to TRBD1. J gave up 8 bases and V 3 bases, and 15 bases lay outside the gene matches. Per germline, CDR1 MDHEN and CDR2 SYDVKM. The CDR3 totals 18 residues. CDR3: CASSFSRGLGSVDSPLHF. The CDR3 DNA is TGTGCCAGCAGTTTTTCCAGGGGGCTCGGCAGTGTTGATTCACCCCTCCACTTT.

The chain carries TRBV19 and TRBJ1-3; D is undetermined. The V gene's germline CDR1 is LNHDA and CDR2 SQIVND (reference sequence). The CDR3 loop spans 15 amino acids. The V end was cut by 3 bases, the J end by 2 bases, with 11 bases between. The CDR3 loop reads CASSMFRNAGNTIYF. Here the CDR3 DNA reads TGTGCCAGTAGTATGTTCAGAAACGCTGGAAACACCATATATTTT.

Remarks on this clone: The sample carries other DNA sequences with the same CDR3. The chain has TRBV7-9 and TRBJ2-3; 9 nucleotides line up with TRBD2. J was trimmed by 1 base and V by 1 base; bases with no gene match: 0. The CDR3 consists of 15 residues. Germline-derived CDR1 and CDR2 are SEHNR and FQNEAQ (reference sequence). As DNA, the CDR3 is TGTGCCAGCAGCTTAGGACTAGCGGGCACAGATACGCAGTATTTT. Residues: CASSLGLAGTDTQYF. The full variable domain, its missing parts supplied by reference TRBV7-9 and TRBJ2-3, is DTGVSQNPRHKITKRGQNVTFRCDPISEHNRLYWYRQTLGQGPEFLTYFQNEAQLEKSRLLSDRFSAERPKGSFSTLEIQRTEQGDSAMYLCASSLGLAGTDTQYFGPGTRLTVL.

The CDR3 protein is CASSLAVDYGYTF. The CDR3 nucleotides are TGTGCCAGCAGTTTGGCAGTCGACTATGGCTACACCTTC. The V call is TRBV28, the J call TRBJ1-2; D unclear. The CDR3 extends over 13 amino acids. Germline loops: CDR1 MDHEN, CDR2 SYDVKM. Trimming shortened V by 3 bases and J by 3 bases, and 8 bases separated the two germline ends.

V gene TRBV6-6 combines with J gene TRBJ2-6, with D hard to call. In germline, CDR1 is MNHNY, CDR2 SVGAGI (reference sequence). This CDR3 is 14 amino acids long. Trimming took 7 bases from V and 0 from J, leaving 7 bases between them. CDR3 residues: CASTSSSGANVLTF. In DNA, the CDR3 is TGTGCCAGCACCTCTAGCTCTGGGGCCAACGTCCTGACTTTC.

V gene TRBV14 combines with J gene TRBJ2-5; 10 bases are a match to TRBD1. J gave up 4 bases and V 4 bases, and 0 bases lay outside the gene matches. The CDR3 spans 13 residues. From germline, CDR1 is SGHDN and CDR2 FVKESK. The CDR3 region is CASSRDRGETQYF. As DNA, the CDR3 is TGTGCCAGCAGCCGGGACAGGGGAGAGACCCAGTACTTC. The full variable domain, its missing parts supplied by reference TRBV14 and TRBJ2-5, is EAGVTQFPSHSVIEKGQTVTLRCDPISGHDNLYWYRRVMGKEIKFLLHFVKESKQDESGMPNNRFLAERTGGTYSTLKVQPAELEDSGVYFCASSRDRGETQYFGPGTRLLVL.

The genes are TRBV7-9 and TRBJ1-1, with D maybe TRBD1 (6 bases). V lost 10 bases and J lost 8, with 14 bases in between. The germline V gene has CDR1 SEHNR and CDR2 FQNEAQ (reference sequence). The CDR3 loop spans 11 amino acids. CDR3: CATYRGGEAFF. CDR3 DNA: TGTGCCACCTATAGGGGGGGCGAAGCTTTCTTT.

This clone turned up a few times. The V gene is TRBV6-5, the J gene TRBJ2-3; TRBD2 matches at 11 bases. The CDR3 sequence is 15 residues long. Germline loops: CDR1 MNHEY, CDR2 SVGAGI. V trimming: 6 bases; J trimming: 5 bases; junction bases outside the gene matches: 7. The CDR3 sequence: CASRRDLAGGDTQYF. The CDR3 DNA is TGTGCCAGCAGACGGGACCTAGCGGGGGGAGATACGCAGTATTTT.

CDR3 nucleotide sequence: TGTGCCAGCAGTTACTCTATCGCGCCCGAGACCCAGTACTTC. It is translated as CASSYSIAPETQYF. The chain uses TRBV6-2 or TRBV6-3 and TRBJ2-5; D remains ambiguous. CDR1 MNHEY and CDR2 SVGEGT come from the germline V gene. The CDR3 covers 14 residues. The germline V and J ends were trimmed by 0 bases and 5 bases, with 10 bases remaining between them.

The V call is TRBV4-2, the J call TRBJ2-5; 8 nucleotides agree with TRBD2. V lost 1 base to trimming and J lost 3 bases; unmatched junction nucleotides: 7. Germline V gives CDR1 LGHNA, CDR2 YNFKEQ. CDR3 length: 16 residues. The CDR3 sequence: CASSQGTRRGEETQYF. The DNA for the CDR3 is TGTGCCAGCAGCCAAGGGACTAGGCGGGGGGAAGAGACCCAGTACTTC.

The chain employs TRBV5-5 and TRBJ2-7, with a weak D call TRBD1 (6 bases). Between the trimmed V and J ends, which lost 1 base and 0 bases, there was a span of 8 bases. Germline CDR1 reads SGHKS; CDR2 reads YYEKEE (reference sequence). The CDR3 is 14 amino acids. CDR3 protein: CASSLRDISYEQYF. For the CDR3, the DNA is TGTGCCAGCAGCTTGAGGGACATCTCCTACGAGCAGTACTTC.

The chain carries TRBV19 and TRBJ2-3; D might be TRBD1 (5 bases). Germline V gene lookup returns CDR1 LNHDA and CDR2 SQIVND (reference sequence). V lost 6 bases and J lost 6, with 19 bases in between. This CDR3 spans 15 amino acids. CDR3 sequence reads: CASSETGAPRDTQYF. The CDR3, as DNA: TGTGCCAGTAGCGAAACAGGCGCGCCACGTGATACGCAGTATTTT.

This clone has a handful of counts. This rearrangement joins TRBV27 to TRBJ1-6, with TRBD1 identical over 12 bases. CDR3 length equals 19 residues. Germline CDR1 MNHEY, CDR2 SMNVEV (reference sequence). V lost 5 bases, J lost 8 bases, and 16 bases stayed unmatched. The CDR3 region is CASSPLGTGGSVLYSPLHF. The CDR3 DNA is TGTGCCAGCAGTCCCCTAGGGACAGGGGGCTCTGTACTGTATTCACCCCTCCACTTT.

This chain connects TRBV28 to TRBJ1-2; a weak D match, TRBD1 (5 bases). Germline CDR1 and CDR2: MDHEN and SYDVKM. The CDR3 totals 14 residues. V was shortened by 4 bases and J by 4 bases, with 13 bases between the two germline ends. CDR3 protein: CASSSRGGGYGYTF. The CDR3 DNA follows: TGTGCCAGCAGTTCCCGGGGGGGAGGCTATGGCTACACCTTC.

The V gene is TRBV27, the J gene TRBJ1-2; the match to TRBD1 covers 7 bases. The germline V gene encodes CDR1 MNHEY and CDR2 SMNVEV (reference sequence). This CDR3 comprises 12 residues. V shed 5 bases and J 8 bases; nucleotides not matched to a gene: 5. CDR3 in amino acids: CASSPLDRGYTF. CDR3 sequence (DNA): TGTGCCAGCAGTCCCCTGGACAGGGGCTACACCTTC.

CDR3 coding DNA: TGTGCCAGTCGGGACAGGGGCACCACCGGGGAGCTGTTTTTT. This translates into CASRDRGTTGELFF. This chain links TRBV27 with TRBJ2-2; TRBD1 matches at 10 bases. V lost 9 bases and J lost 4; bases outside the gene matches: 5. This CDR3 spans 14 amino acids. Germline V lookup: CDR1 MNHEY, CDR2 SMNVEV (reference sequence).